Reported below is one TCR beta chain. This specimen belongs to a study of T cell responses to AZD1222 COVID-19 vaccine. Method: immunoSEQ multiplex PCR; TCRdb's copy keeps in-frame clones and lacks some. The sample has more than 150,000 clones, just over 90% seen once; the top ten hold about 3.5%. The CDR3 is made up of 12 amino acids. The germline CDR1 and CDR2 sequences are MDHEN and SYDVKM. With 3 bases removed from V and 6 bases from J, the gap between germline ends came to 8 bases. This chain links TRBV28 with TRBJ2-5; D is uncertain. This TCR came from an adult who received the AZD1222 COVID-19 vaccine. This specimen was peripheral blood, taken 28 days after the second AZD1222 dose. This CDR3 is CASSFAVKTQYF. The CDR3 DNA sequence: TGTGCCAGCAGTTTCGCCGTGAAGACCCAGTACTTC.